The present T cell receptor beta chain was sequenced within a study of T-cell memory formation after mild COVID-19. Turning to the study itself: The two donors had largely donor-specific TCR clusters. Study-level results: Within pre-infection memory, some responding clones were found, suggesting cross-reactive memory joined.

MiXCR, run by TCRdb on the 5' RACE reads, gives a single entry per CDR3 protein. The sample yields around 300,000 distinct CDR3 sequences, approximately 15% seen once. This clonotype has more than one count but fewer than ten. Its matching antigen is unknown. Germline values: CDR1 DFQATT, CDR2 SNEGSKA (reference sequence). There are 11 residues in the CDR3. The sequencing sample was made of PBMCs or a T cell subset sorted from them (not recorded which). The genes are TRBV20-1 and TRBJ2-7; 8 bases are shared with TRBD1. This clonotype was sampled from a man aged 18 to 29 who had mild COVID-19 (a few samples of this study predate the infection). Cell type and time point are not known. CDR3 sequence: CSADRAGEQYF. The CDR3 DNA is TGCAGCGCGGACAGGGCAGGCGAGCAGTACTTC.